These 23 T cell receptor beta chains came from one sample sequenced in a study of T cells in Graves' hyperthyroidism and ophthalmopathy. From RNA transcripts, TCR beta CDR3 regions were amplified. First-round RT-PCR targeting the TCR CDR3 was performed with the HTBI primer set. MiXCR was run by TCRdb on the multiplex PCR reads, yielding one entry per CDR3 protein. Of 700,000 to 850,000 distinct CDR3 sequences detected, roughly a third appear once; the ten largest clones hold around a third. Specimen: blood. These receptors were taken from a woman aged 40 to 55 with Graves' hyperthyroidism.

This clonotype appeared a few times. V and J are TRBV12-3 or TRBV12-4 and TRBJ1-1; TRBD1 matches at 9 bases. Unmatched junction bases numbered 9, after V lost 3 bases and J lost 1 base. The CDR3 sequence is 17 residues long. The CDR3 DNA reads TGTGCCAGCAGTTTTTGGACAGGGGACTTAGGGAACACTGAAGCTTTCTTT. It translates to CASSFWTGDLGNTEAFF.

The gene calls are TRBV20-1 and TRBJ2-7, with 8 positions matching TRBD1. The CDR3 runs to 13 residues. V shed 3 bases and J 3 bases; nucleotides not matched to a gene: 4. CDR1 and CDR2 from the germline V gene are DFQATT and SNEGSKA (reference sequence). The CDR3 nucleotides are TGCAGTGCTAGGAATACAGGGGGCTACGAGCAGTACTTC. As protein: CSARNTGGYEQYF.

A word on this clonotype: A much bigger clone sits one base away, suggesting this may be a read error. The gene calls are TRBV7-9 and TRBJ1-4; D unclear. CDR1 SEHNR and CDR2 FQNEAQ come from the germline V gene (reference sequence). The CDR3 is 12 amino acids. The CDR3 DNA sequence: TGTGCCGGCAGCTTAGACCCTGGAAAACTGTTTTTT. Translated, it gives CAGSLDPGKLFF.

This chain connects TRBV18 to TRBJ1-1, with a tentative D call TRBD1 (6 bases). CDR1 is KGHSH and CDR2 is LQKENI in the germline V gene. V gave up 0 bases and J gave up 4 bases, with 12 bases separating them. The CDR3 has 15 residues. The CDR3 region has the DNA TGTGCCAGCTCACCACCGCAGGGGCTGCGCACTGAAGCTTTCTTT. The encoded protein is CASSPPQGLRTEAFF. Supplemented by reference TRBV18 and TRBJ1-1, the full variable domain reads NAGVMQNPRHLVRRRGQEARLRCSPMKGHSHVYWYRQLPEEGLKFMVYLQKENIIDESGMPKERFSAEFPKEGPSILRIQQVVRGDSAAYFCASSPPQGLRTEAFFGQGTRLTVV.

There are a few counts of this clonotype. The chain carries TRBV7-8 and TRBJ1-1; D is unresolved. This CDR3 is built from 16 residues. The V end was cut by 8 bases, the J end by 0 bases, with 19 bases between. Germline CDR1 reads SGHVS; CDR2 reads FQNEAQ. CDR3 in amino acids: CASSPPSGTVNTEAFF. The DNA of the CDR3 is TGTGCCAGCTCACCACCGAGCGGAACCGTGAACACTGAAGCTTTCTTT.

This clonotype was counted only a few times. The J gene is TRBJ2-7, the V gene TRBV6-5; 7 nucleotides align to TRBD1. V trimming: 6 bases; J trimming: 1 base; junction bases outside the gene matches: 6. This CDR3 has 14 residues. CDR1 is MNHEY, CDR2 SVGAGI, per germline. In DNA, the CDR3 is TGTGCCAGCAGATTGGACAGGAGGTCCTACGAGCAGTACTTC. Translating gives CASRLDRRSYEQYF.

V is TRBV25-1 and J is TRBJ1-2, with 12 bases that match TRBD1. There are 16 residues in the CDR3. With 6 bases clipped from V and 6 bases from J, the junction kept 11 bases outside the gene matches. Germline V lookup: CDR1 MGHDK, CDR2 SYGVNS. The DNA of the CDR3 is TGTGCCAGCAGCAAGAATAAGGGACAGGGGGCCGATGGCTACACCTTC. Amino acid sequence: CASSKNKGQGADGYTF.

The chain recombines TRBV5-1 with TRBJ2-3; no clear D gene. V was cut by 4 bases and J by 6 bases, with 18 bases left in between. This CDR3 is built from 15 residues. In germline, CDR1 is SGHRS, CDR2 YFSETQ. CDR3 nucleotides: TGCGCCAGCAGCCAAGTAGGATCAACGGCGGATACGCAGTATTTT. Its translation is CASSQVGSTADTQYF.

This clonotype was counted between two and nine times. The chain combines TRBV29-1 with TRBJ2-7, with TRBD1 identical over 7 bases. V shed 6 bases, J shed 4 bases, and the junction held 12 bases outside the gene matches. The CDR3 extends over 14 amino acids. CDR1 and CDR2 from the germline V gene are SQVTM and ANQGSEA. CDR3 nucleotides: TGCAGCGTAGTCCTTACGGGACAGAGGTACGAGCAGTACTTC. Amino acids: CSVVLTGQRYEQYF.

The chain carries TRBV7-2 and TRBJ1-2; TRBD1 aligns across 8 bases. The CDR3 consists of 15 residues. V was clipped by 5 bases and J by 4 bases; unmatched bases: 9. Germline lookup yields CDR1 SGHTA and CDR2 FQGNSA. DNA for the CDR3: TGTGCCAGCAGCACACTTACAGGGGGTAGCTATGGCTACACCTTC. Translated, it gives CASSTLTGGSYGYTF.

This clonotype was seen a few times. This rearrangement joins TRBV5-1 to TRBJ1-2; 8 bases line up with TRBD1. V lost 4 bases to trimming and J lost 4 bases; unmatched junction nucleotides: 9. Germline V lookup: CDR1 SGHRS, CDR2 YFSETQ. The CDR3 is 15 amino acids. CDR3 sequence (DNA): TGCGCCAGCAGCAGAAAACAAACAGGGGGCTATGGCTACACCTTC. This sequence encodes CASSRKQTGGYGYTF.

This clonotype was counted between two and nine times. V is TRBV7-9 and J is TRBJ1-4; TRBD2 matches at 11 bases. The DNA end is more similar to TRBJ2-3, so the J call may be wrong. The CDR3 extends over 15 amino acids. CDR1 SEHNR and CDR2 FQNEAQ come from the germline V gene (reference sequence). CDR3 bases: TGTGCCAGCAGCGATAGCGGGGGGGCGACTGATACGCAGTATTTT. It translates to CASSDSGGATDTQYF.

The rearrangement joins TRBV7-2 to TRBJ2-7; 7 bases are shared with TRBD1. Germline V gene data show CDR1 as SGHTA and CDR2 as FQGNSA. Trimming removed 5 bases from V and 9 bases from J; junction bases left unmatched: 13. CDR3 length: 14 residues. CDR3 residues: CASSRTDRADGQYF. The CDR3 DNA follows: TGTGCCAGCAGCCGCACAGACAGGGCAGATGGGCAGTACTTC.

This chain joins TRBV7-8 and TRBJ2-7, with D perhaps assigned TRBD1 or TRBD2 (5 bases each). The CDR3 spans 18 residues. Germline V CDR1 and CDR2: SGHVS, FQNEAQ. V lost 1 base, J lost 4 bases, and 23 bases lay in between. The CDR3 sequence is CASSLVSALGAAKYEQYF. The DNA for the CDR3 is TGTGCCAGCAGCTTAGTCTCTGCCCTCGGGGCAGCAAAATACGAGCAGTACTTC.

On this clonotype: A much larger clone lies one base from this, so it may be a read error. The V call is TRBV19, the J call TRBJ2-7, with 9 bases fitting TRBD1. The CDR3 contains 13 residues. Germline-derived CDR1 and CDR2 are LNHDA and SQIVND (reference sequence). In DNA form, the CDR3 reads TGTGGCAGCGGACAGGGGCTTTCCTACGAGCAGTACTTC. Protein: CGSGQGLSYEQYF.

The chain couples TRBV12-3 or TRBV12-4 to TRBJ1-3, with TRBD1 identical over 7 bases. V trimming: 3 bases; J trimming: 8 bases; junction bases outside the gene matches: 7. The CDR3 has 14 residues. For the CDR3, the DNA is TGTGCCAGCAGTTTTCAGGGGGGTATGGACACCATATATTTT. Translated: CASSFQGGMDTIYF.

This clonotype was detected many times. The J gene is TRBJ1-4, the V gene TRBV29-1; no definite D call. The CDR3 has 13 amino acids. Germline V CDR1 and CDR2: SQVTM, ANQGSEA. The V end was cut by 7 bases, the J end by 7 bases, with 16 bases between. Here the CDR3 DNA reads TGCAGCGCGACCGGGGAAATATTTGAAAAACTGTTTTTT. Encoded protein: CSATGEIFEKLFF.

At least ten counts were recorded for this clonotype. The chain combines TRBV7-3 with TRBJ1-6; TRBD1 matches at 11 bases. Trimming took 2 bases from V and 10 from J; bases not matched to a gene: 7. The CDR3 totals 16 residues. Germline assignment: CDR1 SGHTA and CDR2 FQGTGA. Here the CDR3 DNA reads TGTGCCAGCAGCTTATTCGGACAGGGGGCAGGATCACCCCTCCACTTT. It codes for CASSLFGQGAGSPLHF.

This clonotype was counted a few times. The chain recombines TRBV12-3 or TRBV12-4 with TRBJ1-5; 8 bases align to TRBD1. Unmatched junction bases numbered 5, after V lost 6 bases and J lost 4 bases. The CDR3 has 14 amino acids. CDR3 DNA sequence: TGTGCCAGCAGGAACGGACAGGGTAATCAGCCCCAGCATTTT. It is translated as CASRNGQGNQPQHF.

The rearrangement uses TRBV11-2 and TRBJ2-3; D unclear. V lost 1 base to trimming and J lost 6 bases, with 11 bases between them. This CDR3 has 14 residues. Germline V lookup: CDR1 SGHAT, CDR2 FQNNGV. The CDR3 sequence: CASSLVGSTDTQYF. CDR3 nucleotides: TGTGCCAGCAGCTTAGTAGGTAGTACGGATACGCAGTATTTT.

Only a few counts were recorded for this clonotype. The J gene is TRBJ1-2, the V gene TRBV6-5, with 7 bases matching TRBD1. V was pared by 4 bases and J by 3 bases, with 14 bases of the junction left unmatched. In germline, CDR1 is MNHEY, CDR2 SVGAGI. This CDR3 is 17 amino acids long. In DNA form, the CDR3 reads TGTGCCAGCAGTTCCGACTTATGGACAGGAGACTACTATGGCTACACCTTC. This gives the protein CASSSDLWTGDYYGYTF.

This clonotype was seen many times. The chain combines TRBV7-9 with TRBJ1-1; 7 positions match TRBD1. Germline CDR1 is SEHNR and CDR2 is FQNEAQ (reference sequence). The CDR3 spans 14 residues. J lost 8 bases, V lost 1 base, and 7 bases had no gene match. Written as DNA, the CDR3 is TGTGCCAGCAGCTTAGGACAGGGAGCCCCCGAAGCTTTCTTT. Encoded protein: CASSLGQGAPEAFF. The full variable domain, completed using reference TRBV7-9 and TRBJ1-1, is DTGVSQNPRHKITKRGQNVTFRCDPISEHNRLYWYRQTLGQGPEFLTYFQNEAQLEKSRLLSDRFSAERPKGSFSTLEIQRTEQGDSAMYLCASSLGQGAPEAFFGQGTRLTVV.

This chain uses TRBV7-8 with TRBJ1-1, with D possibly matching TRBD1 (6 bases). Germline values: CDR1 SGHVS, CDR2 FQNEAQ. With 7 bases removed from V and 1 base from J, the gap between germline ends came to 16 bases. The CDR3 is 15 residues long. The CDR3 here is CASTSWAGANTEAFF. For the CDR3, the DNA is TGTGCCAGCACCTCTTGGGCAGGGGCGAACACTGAAGCTTTCTTT.